Listed below are T cell receptor beta chains from one sample, sequenced in a study of blood T cell repertoires in COVID-19. Profiling relied on immunoSEQ multiplex PCR, and the TCRdb table lists in-frame clones only, not all of them. The data hold about 350,000 clones, with about nine tenths observed a single time. The sample consisted of PBMCs or T cells enriched from blood (not recorded which). Receptors were obtained from a woman in her 30s who had been exposed to COVID-19. Each CDR3 is given with its conserved first and last residue. Each record gives: D gene, clone size, V gene, J gene, CDR3 protein, CDR3 DNA. The D gene is left open where the match is weak. Clone sizes are given selectively: once, few, many, or a class where the clone is expanded.

TRBD1	.	TRBV7-8	TRBJ1-2	CASSFGQGYGYTF	TGTGCCAGCAGCTTCGGACAGGGCTATGGCTACACCTTC
TRBD1	.	TRBV3-1/TRBV3-2	TRBJ1-2	CASSRNPTGAGYGYTF	TGTGCCAGCAGCCGCAACCCGACAGGGGCGGGCTATGGCTACACCTTC
TRBD2	few	TRBV11-1	TRBJ2-5	CASSWEGPQETQYF	TGTGCCAGCAGCTGGGAGGGGCCTCAAGAGACCCAGTACTTC
TRBD2	.	TRBV6-4	TRBJ2-1	CASSDAPGLGQFF	TGTGCCAGCAGTGACGCCCCGGGACTAGGGCAGTTCTTC
TRBD2	.	TRBV6-5	TRBJ2-1	CASTIRGLAEQFF	TGTGCCAGCACCATCAGAGGACTAGCGGAGCAGTTCTTC
.	few	TRBV10-3	TRBJ2-7	CAISGTDYEQYF	TGTGCCATCAGTGGGACAGATTACGAGCAGTACTTC
.	once	TRBV5-6	TRBJ1-5	CASQGTVSAGSNQPQHF	TGTGCCAGCCAGGGGACGGTGTCCGCGGGTAGCAATCAGCCCCAGCATTTT
.	.	TRBV2	TRBJ1-1	CASNRQVGTEAFF	TGTGCCAGCAACCGTCAGGTGGGCACTGAAGCTTTCTTT
TRBD1	.	TRBV10-3	TRBJ1-6	CAISRDREPPLHF	TGTGCCATCAGCCGGGACAGGGAGCCACCCCTCCACTTT
TRBD1	.	TRBV5-8	TRBJ1-5	CASSLGDRVNQPQHF	TGTGCCAGCAGCTTGGGGGACAGGGTCAATCAGCCCCAGCATTTT
TRBD2	.	TRBV5-4	TRBJ2-5	CASSVGSGSEETQYF	TGTGCCAGCAGCGTGGGTAGCGGGAGCGAGGAGACCCAGTACTTC
.	.	TRBV7-9	TRBJ1-5	CASSSARGSNQPQHF	TGTGCCAGCAGTTCCGCCAGGGGTAGCAATCAGCCCCAGCATTTT
TRBD2	.	TRBV29-1	TRBJ2-3	CSVESRKASGHGTQYF	TGCAGCGTTGAAAGTCGGAAGGCTAGCGGGCACGGTACGCAGTATTTT
TRBD1	.	TRBV18	TRBJ2-1	CASSPFQAGTGSNEQFF	TGTGCCAGCTCACCATTTCAAGCCGGGACAGGGTCCAATGAGCAGTTCTTC
TRBD2	.	TRBV7-9	TRBJ2-1	CASSGPHEGLASNEQFF	TGTGCCAGCAGCGGGCCCCACGAGGGACTAGCGAGCAATGAGCAGTTCTTC
TRBD2	.	TRBV6-5	TRBJ2-7	CASRPTGTSGSRYF	TGTGCCAGCAGACCGACCGGGACTAGCGGGAGCCGGTACTTC
.	.	TRBV9	TRBJ2-7	CASSPSTLGFFSYEQYF	TGTGCCAGCAGCCCCTCGACCCTGGGCTTTTTCTCCTACGAGCAGTACTTC
TRBD1	.	TRBV18	TRBJ2-3	CASSPGQGAPDTQYF	TGTGCCAGCTCACCTGGACAGGGGGCCCCAGATACGCAGTATTTT
.	.	TRBV19	TRBJ1-3	CASSIRDTSGNTIYF	TGTGCCAGTAGTATAAGGGACACCTCTGGAAACACCATATATTTT
.	.	TRBV3-1/TRBV3-2	TRBJ2-5	CASSYLIPTHQETQYF	TGTGCCAGCAGCTACCTAATCCCGACACATCAAGAGACCCAGTACTTC
TRBD2	.	TRBV27	TRBJ2-7	CASSAGLAGIGFEQYF	TGTGCCAGCAGTGCGGGACTAGCGGGAATCGGTTTCGAGCAGTACTTC
TRBD1	.	TRBV13	TRBJ2-1	CASSLTRQGSNLYNEQFF	TGTGCCAGCAGCTTAACAAGACAGGGGTCGAATCTCTACAATGAGCAGTTCTTC
.	.	TRBV7-3	TRBJ2-3	CASSSSGTDTQYF	TGTGCCAGCAGCTCTAGCGGCACAGATACGCAGTATTTT
TRBD2	.	TRBV27	TRBJ2-1	CASSAGTSGNNEQFF	TGTGCCAGCAGTGCCGGGACTAGCGGCAACAATGAGCAGTTCTTC
TRBD2	.	TRBV7-3	TRBJ2-1	CASSLALAGVYEQFF	TGTGCCAGCAGCTTAGCGCTAGCGGGAGTTTATGAGCAGTTCTTC
.	.	TRBV3-1/TRBV3-2	TRBJ2-7	CASRGGPYEQYF	TGTGCCAGCAGAGGAGGGCCTTACGAGCAGTACTTC
.	.	TRBV30	TRBJ2-7	CAWRDSYEQYF	TGTGCCTGGAGGGACTCATACGAGCAGTACTTC
.	.	TRBV13	TRBJ1-2	CAGGGASDRRDGYTF	TGTGCCGGCGGGGGGGCCTCCGACCGGCGGGATGGCTACACCTTC
.	.	TRBV11-2	TRBJ1-1	CASSFSRVTEAFF	TGTGCCAGCAGCTTTAGCAGGGTTACTGAAGCTTTCTTT
TRBD1	.	TRBV30	TRBJ1-2	CALNRDRLWYGYTF	TGTGCCTTGAACCGGGACAGGTTATGGTATGGCTACACCTTC
.	.	TRBV3-1/TRBV3-2	TRBJ1-1	CASSQDRSNTEAFF	TGTGCCAGCAGCCAAGACAGGTCGAACACTGAAGCTTTCTTT
TRBD2	.	TRBV5-4	TRBJ2-3	CASSARTGTSGSDTQYF	TGTGCCAGCAGCGCCCGGACAGGGACTAGCGGGAGTGATACGCAGTATTTT
TRBD2	.	TRBV3-1/TRBV3-2	TRBJ2-5	CASRETSGRAGETQYF	TGTGCCAGCAGGGAGACTAGCGGGAGGGCGGGAGAGACCCAGTACTTC
TRBD1	.	TRBV27	TRBJ1-3	CASSLLQGANTIYF	TGTGCCAGCAGTTTATTACAGGGGGCGAACACCATATATTTT
.	.	TRBV24-1	TRBJ1-5	CATSDRTGPREPQHF	TGTGCCACCAGTGATCGAACAGGGCCCCGCGAGCCCCAGCATTTT
.	.	TRBV19	TRBJ1-6	CASNLRGGTNSPLHF	TGTGCCAGTAATCTACGTGGGGGGACCAATTCACCCCTCCACTTT
TRBD2	.	TRBV7-3	TRBJ2-7	CASSRTPSGASYEQYF	TGTGCCAGCAGCCGCACCCCTAGCGGGGCCTCCTACGAGCAGTACTTC
TRBD1	.	TRBV30	TRBJ1-5	CAWSRSRTGANQPQHF	TGTGCCTGGAGTCGGAGCCGGACAGGTGCCAATCAGCCCCAGCATTTT
TRBD2	.	TRBV10-3	TRBJ2-3	CAISESTGGNTDTQYF	TGTGCCATCAGTGAGTCGACCGGGGGGAACACAGATACGCAGTATTTT
.	.	TRBV30	TRBJ1-1	CAWTNAGNTEAFF	TGTGCCTGGACGAACGCAGGGAACACTGAAGCTTTCTTT
TRBD1	.	TRBV28	TRBJ2-1	CASSSPGQGRNFDEQFF	TGTGCCAGCAGTTCCCCGGGACAGGGTCGTAACTTCGATGAGCAGTTCTTC
TRBD2	.	TRBV5-4	TRBJ2-5	CASSLASGRFGETQYF	TGTGCCAGCAGCTTGGCTAGCGGGAGGTTTGGAGAGACCCAGTACTTC
TRBD1	once	TRBV28	TRBJ2-1	CASSLRGQRRVYNEQFF	TGTGCCAGCAGTTTAAGGGGACAGAGGAGAGTTTACAATGAGCAGTTCTTC
.	.	TRBV14	TRBJ1-2	CASSHSEVVGYTF	TGTGCCAGCAGCCATTCTGAGGTAGTTGGCTACACCTTC
.	.	TRBV10-2	TRBJ2-7	CATLEAEQYF	TGCGCCACCCTGGAGGCCGAGCAGTACTTC
TRBD1	.	TRBV10-3	TRBJ2-7	CAIRAGTGSLEQYF	TGTGCCATCAGAGCCGGGACAGGGTCCCTCGAGCAGTACTTC
TRBD2	.	TRBV13	TRBJ2-7	CASSLQRGGLDGYEQYF	TGTGCCAGCAGCTTGCAGCGGGGTGGACTAGACGGATACGAGCAGTACTTC
.	.	TRBV7-9	TRBJ2-7	CASSLREREKYEQYF	TGTGCCAGCAGCTTACGGGAACGGGAGAAGTACGAGCAGTACTTC
TRBD1	few	TRBV18	TRBJ2-2	CASSPPTGGNTGELFF	TGTGCCAGCTCACCACCGACAGGGGGCAACACCGGGGAGCTGTTTTTT
.	.	TRBV19	TRBJ2-3	CASSALSRTSTDTQYF	TGTGCCAGTAGTGCCCTCTCTAGGACTAGCACAGATACGCAGTATTTT
TRBD2	.	TRBV11-3	TRBJ2-7	CASSPTGLVSYEQYF	TGTGCCAGCAGCCCAACGGGACTAGTATCCTACGAGCAGTACTTC
TRBD1	.	TRBV2	TRBJ2-1	CASSEMGQVYNEQFF	TGTGCCAGCAGTGAAATGGGACAGGTCTACAATGAGCAGTTCTTC
.	.	TRBV18	TRBJ2-7	CASSPGAYEQYF	TGTGCCAGCTCCCCCGGGGCCTACGAGCAGTACTTC
.	.	TRBV6-5	TRBJ2-2	CASSRVYDTGELFF	TGTGCCAGCAGCAGGGTATATGACACCGGGGAGCTGTTTTTT
.	.	TRBV5-1	TRBJ1-1	CASSLGFVANPEAFF	TGCGCCAGCAGCTTGGGGTTCGTGGCAAACCCCGAAGCTTTCTTT